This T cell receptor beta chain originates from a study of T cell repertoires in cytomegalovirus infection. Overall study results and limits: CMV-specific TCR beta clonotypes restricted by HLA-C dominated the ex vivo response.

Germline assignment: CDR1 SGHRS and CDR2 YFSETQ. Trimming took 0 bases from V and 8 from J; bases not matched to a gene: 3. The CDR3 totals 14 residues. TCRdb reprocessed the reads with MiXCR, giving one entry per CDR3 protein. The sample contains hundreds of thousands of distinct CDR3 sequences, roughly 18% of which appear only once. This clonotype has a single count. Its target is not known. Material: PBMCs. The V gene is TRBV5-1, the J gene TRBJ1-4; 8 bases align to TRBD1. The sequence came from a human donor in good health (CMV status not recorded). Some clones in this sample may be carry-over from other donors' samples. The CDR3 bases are TGCGCCAGCAGCTTGGAGGGGACAGGAGAAAAACTGTTTTTT. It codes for CASSLEGTGEKLFF. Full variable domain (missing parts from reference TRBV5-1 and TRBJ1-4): KAGVTQTPRYLIKTRGQQVTLSCSPISGHRSVSWYQQTPGQGLQFLFEYFSETQRNKGNFPGRFSGRQFSNSRSEMNVSTLELGDSALYLCASSLEGTGEKLFFGSGTQLSVL.